Shown below are 9 T cell receptor beta chains from a single sample sequenced in a study of blood T cells in healthy people across ages. A second PCR, run for roughly 7 to 11 cycles, used a sample-barcoded 5' primer plus a J-beta primer mix. From the 5' RACE reads, TCRdb called clonotypes with MiXCR, one entry per CDR3 protein. The table lists around 670,000 distinct CDR3 sequences, about 28% of them singletons. The sequenced material came from blood. Every receptor here comes from a woman older than 75 in good health.

In this sample, this clonotype turned up many times. V and J are TRBV29-1 and TRBJ2-3; the D gene could be TRBD1 or TRBD2 (5 bases each). Germline CDR1 is SQVTM and CDR2 is ANQGSEA. The CDR3 contains 13 residues. V shed 1 base and J shed 2 bases, with 7 bases lying between them. Written as DNA, the CDR3 is TGCAGCGTTGAAGGGGACCACACAGATACGCAGTATTTT. Its protein product is CSVEGDHTDTQYF.

Concerning this clonotype: At one end, the junction sequence differs from germline, possibly due to a read error. The V and J genes are TRBV20-1 and TRBJ1-2; D is possibly TRBD1 (5 bases). The CDR3 is 13 amino acids. CDR1 is DFQATT, CDR2 SNEGSKA, per germline (reference sequence). The CDR3 DNA is TGCAGTGCCAGACCCAGGGCCTTATATGGCTACGCCTTC. Translated: CSARPRALYGYAF.

This clonotype was detected many times. The chain joins TRBV5-1 to TRBJ1-1; 7 bases agree with TRBD1. The V gene end was trimmed by 4 bases and the J gene end by 4 bases; junction bases not matched to a gene: 10. The CDR3 extends over 15 amino acids. CDR1 and CDR2 (germline): SGHRS, YFSETQ. The DNA for the CDR3 is TGCGCCAGCAGCGGAAGACAGGGCGGCAGCACTGAAGCTTTCTTT. This encodes CASSGRQGGSTEAFF.

This clonotype has a count of ten or more. The chain carries TRBV20-1 and TRBJ2-3, with 16 bases lining up with TRBD2. The CDR3 has 18 residues. V dropped 6 bases and J dropped 4; count of bases not matched to a gene: 13. The germline gives CDR1 DFQATT, CDR2 SNEGSKA (reference sequence). CDR3 region: CSAQVPGLAGGRSDTQYF. The CDR3 coding sequence is TGCAGTGCCCAAGTCCCGGGACTAGCGGGGGGGCGGTCAGATACGCAGTATTTT.

A remark on this clonotype: This may be a read error: a much more frequent sequence differs by one nucleotide. This chain links TRBV30 with TRBJ1-1; 11 nucleotides match TRBD1. Germline CDR1 is GTSNPN and CDR2 is SVGIG (reference sequence). The CDR3 loop spans 17 amino acids. Here the CDR3 DNA reads TGTGCCTGGAGTGCCCCCGGGACAGGGGGTTTTAGCACTGAAGTTTTCTTT. Its protein product is CAWSAPGTGGFSTEVFF.

A note on this clonotype: This may stem from a read error, because a much larger clone lies one nucleotide away. The rearrangement uses TRBV7-3 and TRBJ1-1, with TRBD1 as a possible D gene (6 bases). Germline lookup yields CDR1 SGHTA and CDR2 FQGTGA. V dropped 5 bases and J dropped 5 bases, with 12 bases sitting between them. This CDR3 contains 13 residues. The CDR3 DNA is TGTGCCAGCAGCCGGGGGGCGAAGACTGAAGCTTTCTTT. Its protein product is CASSRGAKTEAFF.

This clonotype was picked up a small number of times. V is TRBV30 and J is TRBJ1-1, with D tentatively TRBD1 (5 bases). The V and J ends lost 1 base and 1 base respectively, with 7 bases between them. Germline values: CDR1 GTSNPN, CDR2 SVGIG (reference sequence). The CDR3 has 13 amino acids. The CDR3 reads CAWSAGQNTEAFF. In DNA form, the CDR3 reads TGTGCCTGGAGTGCCGGACAGAACACTGAAGCTTTCTTT.

This clonotype has just one count. This may be a read error, as it is one base from a much larger clone. The gene calls are TRBV10-3 and TRBJ2-1; D unclear. This CDR3 region has 12 residues. Germline-derived CDR1 and CDR2 are ENHRY and SYGVKD. V was cut by 1 base and J by 5 bases, with 3 bases left in between. The CDR3 here is CAISEYHNEQFF. The CDR3 DNA follows: TGTGCCATCAGTGAGTACCACAATGAGCAGTTCTTC.

V and J are TRBV20-1 and TRBJ1-1; D gene unclear. V lost 2 bases and J 7 bases, leaving 14 bases between the germline ends. The CDR3 has 13 amino acids. Germline V gives CDR1 DFQATT, CDR2 SNEGSKA (reference sequence). CDR3 bases: TGCAGTGCTAGACCCACTAGTGGCCGTGAAGCTTTCTTT. It is translated as CSARPTSGREAFF.